This T cell receptor (beta chain) was sequenced during a study of blood T cell repertoires in COVID-19. Study-wide background: The United States, Italy and Spain provided the acute and convalescent COVID-19 samples.

This clone was detected only a few times. Data came from immunoSEQ multiplex PCR; TCRdb stores just in-frame clones and leaves some out. In the table there are 75,000 to 100,000 clones, almost 85% of which are singletons. V lost 5 bases and J lost 4; bases outside the gene matches: 11. Germline lookup yields CDR1 SGHRS and CDR2 YFSETQ. The CDR3 spans 16 residues. The sequence derives from a human donor in a cohort sampled during active COVID-19. Sequencing was carried out using peripheral blood. V gene TRBV5-1 combines with J gene TRBJ2-7; 11 bases agree with TRBD1. The CDR3 DNA follows: TGCGCCAGCAGTAAACGTGGACAGGGGGCGTCATACGAGCAGTACTTC. Encoded protein: CASSKRGQGASYEQYF.